The present T cell receptor (beta chain) was sequenced within a study of shared clonotypes between healthy human individuals. General study points: When naive CD4 clonotypes were compared across several donors, about 5% were shared. Lower generation probabilities were found for non-shared clonotypes than for those shared by all four donors.

Notes on this clone: The antigen is undetermined.

Generated by immunoSEQ multiplex PCR, the TCRdb table keeps only in-frame clones and is missing some. The repertoire holds about 1,900,000 clones, with about 94% as singletons. CD45RO-negative CD8 cells positively selected for CCR7 made up the naive population, which excluded terminally differentiated effector memory CD45RA+ cells. Donors, without exception, were Caucasian adults residing in Nashville, Tennessee. The V and J ends lost 2 bases and 4 bases respectively, with 4 bases between them. Germline V gene sequence: CDR1 LGHNA, CDR2 YSLEER. The CDR3 covers 12 residues. The rearrangement links TRBV4-3 to TRBJ2-3; no clear D. The sequence was collected from a man younger than 30 in good health. The sequenced sample was naive CD8+ T cells sorted from blood. The CDR3 nucleotides read TGCGCCAGCAGCCAAACGGCAGATACGCAGTATTTT. The encoded protein is CASSQTADTQYF.